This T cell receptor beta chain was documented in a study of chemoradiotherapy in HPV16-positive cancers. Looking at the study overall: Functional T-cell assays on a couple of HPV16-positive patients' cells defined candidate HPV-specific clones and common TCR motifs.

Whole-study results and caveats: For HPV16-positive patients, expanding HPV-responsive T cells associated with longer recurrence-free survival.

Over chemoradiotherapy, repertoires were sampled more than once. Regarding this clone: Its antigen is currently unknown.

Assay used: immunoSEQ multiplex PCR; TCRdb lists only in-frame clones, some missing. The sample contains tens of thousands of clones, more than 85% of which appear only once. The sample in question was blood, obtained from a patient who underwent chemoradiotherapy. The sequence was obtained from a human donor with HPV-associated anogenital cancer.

The CDR3 protein is CASSEGGGDTQYF. CDR3 coding DNA: TGCGCCAGCAGTGAGGGAGGGGGGGATACGCAGTATTTT. The chain links TRBV10-2 to TRBJ2-3; the D gene could be TRBD1 or TRBD2 (6 bases each). The germline CDR1 and CDR2 sequences are WSHSY and SAAADI. V lost 2 bases and J 6 bases, leaving 9 bases between the germline ends. This CDR3 has 13 residues.